A single T cell receptor (beta chain) is shown here with its context. The antigen is undetermined. Germline V gene lookup returns CDR1 GTSNPN and CDR2 SVGIG (reference sequence). The CDR3 loop spans 14 amino acids. Deletions cut 3 bases from V and 0 bases from J, with 6 bases between. This record belongs to a study of OX40 agonist ivuxolimab in advanced cancers. The assay was immunoSEQ multiplex PCR, and TCRdb's table has in-frame clones only and misses some. The table has around 48,000 clones, 65% to 85% seen once. Whole-study results and caveats: Compared with others, partial responders at 0.1-3.0 mg/kg displayed clonal expansion among the lowest.

The rearrangement joins TRBV30 to TRBJ2-6; D could derive from TRBD1 or TRBD2 (5 bases each). Here the sequenced sample was CD4+ or CD8+ T cells sorted from blood, taken in a trial of the OX40 agonist ivuxolimab. The clonotype originates from an adult with an advanced solid tumor such as melanoma, head and neck, liver or kidney cancer. As DNA, the CDR3 is TGTGCCTGGAGGGGGGACTCTGGGGCCAACGTCCTGACTTTC. Its translation: CAWRGDSGANVLTF.